One and the same sample provided the 32 T cell receptor beta chains below, sequenced in a study of OX40 agonist ivuxolimab in advanced cancers. Profiling relied on immunoSEQ multiplex PCR, and the TCRdb table lists in-frame clones only, not all of them. This sample has fewer than 40,000 clones, with about 74% found just once. Material: CD4+ or CD8+ T cells sorted from blood, obtained in a trial of the OX40 agonist ivuxolimab. All receptors derive from an adult with an advanced solid tumor such as melanoma, head and neck, liver or kidney cancer.

This chain links TRBV5-4 with TRBJ1-2; a weak D match, TRBD1 (6 bases). Germline CDR1 SGHNT, CDR2 YYREEE (reference sequence). Deletions cut 0 bases from V and 4 bases from J, with 10 bases between. The CDR3 is made up of 14 amino acids. The CDR3 DNA sequence: TGTGCCAGCAGCTTGGACGGGGGCCGCTATGGCTACACCTTC. It yields the protein CASSLDGGRYGYTF.

The gene calls are TRBV12-1 and TRBJ2-4; TRBD2 is taken as the D call from the table, unchecked against the DNA. TRBV12-1 is given as a pseudogene. CDR3 size: 19 residues. CDR3 amino acids: CASSPGGLAGNGSKNIQYF. Written as DNA, the CDR3 is TGTGCCAGCAGCCCTGGAGGACTAGCGGGAAACGGGTCCAAAAACATTCAGTACTTC.

In this sample, this clone is medium-sized. This rearrangement joins TRBV10-2 to TRBJ1-1; 8 bases match TRBD1. Unmatched junction bases numbered 7, after V lost 6 bases and J lost 4 bases. CDR3 length: 14 amino acids. CDR1 WSHSY and CDR2 SAAADI come from the germline V gene. The CDR3 DNA sequence: TGCGCCAGCAGAAGGACAGGGTCGACCACTGAAGCTTTCTTT. Translation gives CASRRTGSTTEAFF.

The chain employs TRBV5-1 and TRBJ2-4; 8 bases align to TRBD2. V trimming: 5 bases; J trimming: 3 bases; junction bases outside the gene matches: 10. The germline V gene encodes CDR1 SGHRS and CDR2 YFSETQ. The CDR3 length is 16 residues. For the CDR3, the DNA is TGCGCCAGCAGTCCCCAAAGCGGGAGTGGCAAAAACATTCAGTACTTC. This codes for CASSPQSGSGKNIQYF.

The chain is built from TRBV28 and TRBJ2-3, with 12 bases aligning to TRBD2. This CDR3 contains 17 residues. Germline CDR1 and CDR2: MDHEN and SYDVKM. J was trimmed by 3 bases and V by 4 bases; bases with no gene match: 8. The CDR3 DNA follows: TGTGCCAGCAGTTCAACCGGACTAGCGGGAAGGACAGATACGCAGTATTTT. Translation: CASSSTGLAGRTDTQYF.

The chain couples TRBV6-1 to TRBJ1-1; TRBD1 might be the D (5 bases). V was clipped by 7 bases and J by 1 base, with 13 bases between them. CDR3 length: 14 residues. The germline V gene has CDR1 MNHNS and CDR2 SASEGT. This CDR3 reads CASTQGPANTEAFF. For the CDR3, the DNA is TGTGCCAGCACTCAGGGACCGGCGAACACTGAAGCTTTCTTT.

The rearrangement uses TRBV28 and TRBJ1-2; weak D call: TRBD1 (5 bases). This CDR3 comprises 14 residues. Germline values: CDR1 MDHEN, CDR2 SYDVKM. The germline V and J ends were trimmed by 5 bases and 2 bases, with 12 bases remaining between them. The chain's CDR3 is CASSPHGGNYGYTF. CDR3 DNA sequence: TGTGCCAGCAGTCCCCATGGGGGAAACTATGGCTACACCTTC.

J is TRBJ2-5 and V is TRBV5-1; D uncertain. The germline V gene encodes CDR1 SGHRS and CDR2 YFSETQ. V was trimmed by 0 bases and J by 5 bases, leaving 11 bases between them. This CDR3 is 14 amino acids long. The CDR3 protein is CASSLGRNGETQYF. The CDR3 coding sequence is TGCGCCAGCAGCTTGGGCAGGAACGGGGAGACCCAGTACTTC.

CDR3 sequence: CATSTGWWDRATDTQYF. As DNA, the CDR3 is TGCGCCACCTCAACGGGCTGGTGGGACAGGGCGACAGATACGCAGTATTTT. The V gene is TRBV23-1, the J gene TRBJ2-3, with 9 bases identical to TRBD1. TRBV23-1 is given ORF status, its function remaining uncertain. The CDR3 extends over 17 amino acids. Trimming took 10 bases from V and 3 from J; bases not matched to a gene: 17.

This chain connects TRBV9 to TRBJ2-2; D is tentatively TRBD1 or TRBD2 (5 bases each). V was shortened by 8 bases and J by 1 base, with 9 bases between the two germline ends. Germline lookup yields CDR1 SGDLS and CDR2 YYNGEE. The CDR3 extends over 13 amino acids. The CDR3 DNA follows: TGTGCCAGTCGGGGCGGGAACACCGGGGAGCTGTTTTTT. It specifies CASRGGNTGELFF. Combining the CDR3 with reference TRBV9 and TRBJ2-2 gives the whole variable domain DSGVTQTPKHLITATGQRVTLRCSPRSGDLSVYWYQQSLDQGLQFLIQYYNGEERAKGNILERFSAQQFPDLHSELNLSSLELGDSALYFCASRGGNTGELFFGEGSRLTVL.

V is TRBV5-1 and J is TRBJ2-1; D is perhaps TRBD2 (5 bases). This CDR3 region has 12 residues. Germline loops: CDR1 SGHRS, CDR2 YFSETQ. V was clipped by 3 bases and J by 10 bases, with 11 bases between them. This CDR3 reads CASSSDGGEQFF. The CDR3 DNA sequence: TGCGCCAGCAGCTCCGACGGAGGCGAGCAGTTCTTC.

This clone is deemed medium-sized. The V gene is TRBV6-9, the J gene TRBJ2-7; 7 bases align to TRBD1. Looked up from germline, CDR1 is MNHGY and CDR2 is SVAAGI. V dropped 2 bases and J dropped 3; count of bases not matched to a gene: 10. This CDR3 has 16 amino acids. In nucleotides, the CDR3 is TGTGCCAGCAGTTATCTAAGGGGGCCAGGGTGCTACGAGCAGTACTTC. Translated, it gives CASSYLRGPGCYEQYF.

The chain joins TRBV10-2 to TRBJ1-1; 9 bases line up with TRBD1. The germline V gene encodes CDR1 WSHSY and CDR2 SAAADI. J gave up 3 bases and V 6 bases, and 5 bases lay outside the gene matches. This CDR3 is 14 amino acids long. The CDR3 DNA sequence: TGCGCCAGCAGAAACCGGGACAGGGACACTGAAGCTTTCTTT. Protein sequence: CASRNRDRDTEAFF.

The chain carries TRBV4-2 and TRBJ1-5; D remains ambiguous. The CDR3 extends over 15 amino acids. Trimming cost V 1 base and J 4 bases, with 11 bases left between them. In germline, CDR1 is LGHNA, CDR2 YNFKEQ. This CDR3 is CASSQGAGSNQPQHF. DNA for the CDR3: TGTGCCAGCAGCCAAGGGGCGGGGAGTAATCAGCCCCAGCATTTT.

This sequence joins TRBV6-1 and TRBJ2-7; D uncertain. The CDR3 loop spans 14 amino acids. CDR1 MNHNS and CDR2 SASEGT come from the germline V gene. V lost 3 bases and J lost 1, with 10 bases in between. The DNA of the CDR3 is TGTGCCAGCAGTGACGGCGACGGTTCCTACGAGCAGTACTTC. Protein product: CASSDGDGSYEQYF.

This sequence joins TRBV18 and TRBJ1-2, with D perhaps TRBD1 (5 bases). CDR1 and CDR2 from the germline V gene are KGHSH and LQKENI. The CDR3 has 16 amino acids. The V and J ends lost 2 bases and 6 bases respectively, with 19 bases between them. The CDR3 DNA is TGTGCCAGCTCACCAGGAACAGTGTCCCGGGACGATGGCTACACCTTC. As protein: CASSPGTVSRDDGYTF. The variable domain in full, with the rest retrieved from reference TRBV18 and TRBJ1-2, is NAGVMQNPRHLVRRRGQEARLRCSPMKGHSHVYWYRQLPEEGLKFMVYLQKENIIDESGMPKERFSAEFPKEGPSILRIQQVVRGDSAAYFCASSPGTVSRDDGYTFGSGTRLTVV.

The chain couples TRBV27 to TRBJ2-7; 12 bases are a match to TRBD1. J gave up 0 bases and V 3 bases, and 12 bases lay outside the gene matches. The CDR3 consists of 19 residues. Germline CDR1 MNHEY, CDR2 SMNVEV (reference sequence). CDR3 in amino acids: CASSLGTGGLRPNSYEQYF. CDR3 in DNA: TGTGCCAGCAGTTTGGGGACAGGGGGCTTGAGACCAAACTCCTACGAGCAGTACTTC.

This chain joins TRBV19 and TRBJ1-2; D remains unclear. Germline V CDR1 and CDR2: LNHDA, SQIVND (reference sequence). Trimming removed 7 bases at V and 8 bases at J, with 29 bases between. The CDR3 totals 17 residues. In nucleotides, the CDR3 is TGTGCCAGTACCGCCCGAGACATGGGATTCTCATTTAGAGGCTACACCTTC. Its protein is CASTARDMGFSFRGYTF.

This chain uses TRBV7-9 with TRBJ2-2, with 8 bases that match TRBD1. V shed 4 bases, J shed 5 bases, and the junction held 9 bases outside the gene matches. Germline V CDR1 and CDR2: SEHNR, FQNEAQ (reference sequence). This CDR3 has 16 amino acids. Here the CDR3 reads CASSSTDRGNTGELFF. The CDR3, as DNA: TGTGCCAGCAGCTCAACCGACAGGGGAAATACCGGGGAGCTGTTTTTT.

This chain links TRBV7-9 with TRBJ1-5; the D gene is possibly TRBD1 (5 bases). Trimming removed 5 bases at V and 2 bases at J, with 13 bases between. The CDR3 covers 15 residues. Germline V CDR1 and CDR2: SEHNR, FQNEAQ (reference sequence). In DNA, the CDR3 is TGTGCCAGCAGCCGGGACTTGGTTGGCAATCAGCCCCAGCATTTT. Protein sequence: CASSRDLVGNQPQHF.

The chain carries TRBV5-4 and TRBJ1-2, with a weak D call TRBD1 (5 bases). V was pared by 2 bases and J by 6 bases, with 11 bases between. CDR1 SGHNT and CDR2 YYREEE come from the germline V gene (reference sequence). This CDR3 has 13 residues. Here the CDR3 DNA reads TGTGCCAGCAGCTTAAGGGGAGGGGATGGCTACACCTTC. This encodes CASSLRGGDGYTF.

A single count supports this clone. The V and J genes are TRBV10-3 and TRBJ2-2, with D maybe TRBD2 (6 bases). Trimming removed 4 bases from V and 2 bases from J, with 11 bases in between. This CDR3 contains 15 residues. Germline CDR1 and CDR2: ENHRY and SYGVKD. CDR3: CAISAVAENTGELFF. In nucleotides, the CDR3 is TGTGCCATCAGTGCGGTAGCGGAAAACACCGGGGAGCTGTTTTTT.

V is TRBV6-6 and J is TRBJ1-2; D is perhaps TRBD1 (6 bases). The CDR3 loop spans 16 amino acids. Germline values: CDR1 MNHNY, CDR2 SVGAGI (reference sequence). V was pared by 2 bases and J by 2 bases, with 15 bases between. As DNA, the CDR3 is TGTGCCAGCAGTTACCGGGAGGGACACAAAAACTATGGCTACACCTTC. It encodes CASSYREGHKNYGYTF.

The chain links TRBV5-1 to TRBJ1-5; D may be TRBD1 (5 bases). The CDR3 extends over 13 amino acids. CDR1 and CDR2 (germline): SGHRS, YFSETQ. Trimming removed 2 bases from V and 5 bases from J, with 8 bases in between. DNA of the CDR3: TGCGCCAGCAGCTTCCCAGGGCATCAGCCCCAGCATTTT. Translated: CASSFPGHQPQHF.

This chain connects TRBV10-2 to TRBJ1-6; D gene unclear. The CDR3 is 14 amino acids. The germline V gene has CDR1 WSHSY and CDR2 SAAADI. Trimming left V 5 bases short and J 14 bases short, with 19 bases between. The CDR3 sequence: CASSLTWSQTTLHF. The DNA for the CDR3 is TGCGCCAGCAGTCTAACCTGGAGTCAAACTACCCTCCACTTT.

The gene calls are TRBV6-6 and TRBJ1-4; 8 nucleotides match TRBD1. With V trimmed by 6 bases and J by 8 bases, 8 bases remained unmatched. This CDR3 has 14 residues. Germline lookup yields CDR1 MNHNY and CDR2 SVGAGI (reference sequence). The CDR3: CASRPDRGREKLFF. The CDR3 DNA sequence: TGTGCCAGCAGACCCGACAGGGGTCGGGAAAAACTGTTTTTT.

The chain combines TRBV6-5 with TRBJ2-7; D may match TRBD1 or TRBD2 (6 bases each). CDR1 and CDR2 (germline): MNHEY, SVGAGI. With 4 bases removed from V and 3 bases from J, the gap between germline ends came to 16 bases. The CDR3 is 15 amino acids. The CDR3 bases are TGTGCCAGCAGTTCGGGGGCCGGGAGAAGCTACGAGCAGTACTTC. It encodes CASSSGAGRSYEQYF.

CDR3 nucleotide sequence: TGCGCCAGCAGCTCCGTGAAGCAGTTCTTC. As protein: CASSSVKQFF. This chain links TRBV5-1 with TRBJ2-1; D is unclear. CDR1 and CDR2 (germline): SGHRS, YFSETQ. The CDR3 contains 10 residues. V dropped 3 bases and J dropped 11 bases, with 6 bases sitting between them.

This chain joins TRBV28 and TRBJ1-1; D unresolved. Trimming left V 6 bases short and J 4 bases short, with 15 bases between. The CDR3 is 14 amino acids. The germline V gene encodes CDR1 MDHEN and CDR2 SYDVKM. CDR3 residues: CASRMGTAGTEAFF. In DNA, the CDR3 is TGTGCCAGCAGGATGGGTACGGCGGGCACTGAAGCTTTCTTT. Together with reference TRBV28 and TRBJ1-1, the CDR3 gives the full variable domain: DVKVTQSSRYLVKRTGEKVFLECVQDMDHENMFWYRQDPGLGLRLIYFSYDVKMKEKGDIPEGYSVSREKKERFSLILESASTNQTSMYLCASRMGTAGTEAFFGQGTRLTVV.

The CDR3 loop is CASAQAETQYF. DNA of the CDR3: TGTGCCAGCGCACAGGCAGAGACCCAGTACTTC. V gene TRBV2 combines with J gene TRBJ2-5, with D possibly being TRBD1 (5 bases). V was clipped by 8 bases and J by 4 bases, with 8 bases between them. This CDR3 comprises 11 residues. Germline CDR1 is SNHLY and CDR2 is FYNNEI.

The chain recombines TRBV5-1 with TRBJ2-1, with 7 bases matching TRBD1. The CDR3 has 18 residues. J gave up 0 bases and V 0 bases, and 9 bases lay outside the gene matches. CDR1 is SGHRS and CDR2 is YFSETQ in the germline V gene. CDR3 in DNA: TGCGCCAGCAGCTTGGCCGAGCAGGGGGTTGGCTCCTACAATGAGCAGTTCTTC. This codes for CASSLAEQGVGSYNEQFF.

In DNA form, the CDR3 reads TGCGCCAGCAGTACAAGCACAGATACGCAGTATTTT. This codes for CASSTSTDTQYF. The rearrangement uses TRBV5-1 and TRBJ2-3; no clear D gene. The V and J ends lost 5 bases and 0 bases respectively, with 4 bases between them. CDR1 and CDR2 (germline): SGHRS, YFSETQ. This CDR3 is built from 12 residues.